A single TCR beta chain is shown here with its context. The target of this receptor is not known. No much larger clonotype is one base removed from it; base qualities were not supplied. Participants in the prospective study were aged roughly 18 to 95 years, lived in some 24 United States geographic areas, and enrolled through a virtual design. In the prospective study, cohorts were assigned on the basis of participant-reported clinical history obtained from a screening survey and a study questionnaire. Mobile phlebotomists in the prospective study collected whole blood, serum and a nasopharyngeal or oropharyngeal swab from every participant. Over a roughly 2-month period, participants in the prospective study had the option of providing additional blood draws and questionnaires. Blood samples from the prospective study were shipped frozen or at room temperature prior to DNA extraction. These data originate in a study of blood T cell repertoires in COVID-19 (dated by TCRdb to about 2020). Background on the whole study: The collaborator samples originated in the United States, Italy and Spain and spanned the acute and convalescent phases of COVID-19. HLA class I and class II types, where available, came from metadata supplied by the sample provider rather than from assay-based typing. The samples were drawn from two sources: the first 160 participants of the ongoing ImmuneRACE study, and fewer than 1,500 subjects contributed by 6 global collaborators. The repertoires were released in a freely available public database intended as a resource for research on the immune response to SARS-CoV-2. The dataset comprised deeply sampled blood TCRbeta repertoires from subjects exposed to, actively infected with, or recovered from COVID-19. The sample metadata nearly always contained a de-identified subject ID, COVID-19 status, age in years and sex. The prospective study material was composed of cDNA or gDNA derived from T cells, B-cell-depleted T cells, or PBMCs.

The investigation overall reported the following: Clinical and demographic metadata were provided uncurated, with the amount varying by source and participant.

The immunoSEQ Assay, a bias-controlled multiplex PCR, was used to amplify TCRbeta CDR3 regions from genomic DNA. In the source study's methods: Nucleated cell counts per sample were estimated from amplification of reference gene primers within the assay. To quantify the absolute abundance of each unique TCRbeta CDR3 rearrangement, sequence reads were collapsed and filtered. For each sample, productive Simpson clonality was calculated by taking the square root of Simpson's diversity index across productive rearrangements. Held by TCRdb, this immuneACCESS table contains in-frame sequences only and omits some clones. Under half of the omission traces to an unresolved V gene where checked; the cause of the rest is unknown. V, J and clone size derive from that table, while D and trimming were established from the DNA sequence. This sample comprises about 220,000 clones, about four fifths of them detected only once. The ten largest clones add up to approximately 1.3% of the sample.

The CDR3 has 21 amino acids, counting the end cysteine and phenylalanine. The DNA shown is the 63-base CDR3, in frame from base 1. The germline V gene (reference sequence) sets CDR1 to MNHNY and CDR2 to SVGAGI. V gives up 5 bases and J gives up 0 bases, and the segment between their germline ends measures 29 bases. This clonotype originated in a woman between 40 and 55 years old with acute COVID-19. The sequenced material came from PBMCs or T cells enriched from blood (not recorded which). The receptor chain draws on TRBV6-6 and TRBJ1-5; there is no confident call for the D gene. The nucleotide sequence reads as follows: TGTGCCAGCAGTCAGAGCGGGCCAATACCATCCCTCCCTTATAGCAATCAGCCCCAGCATTTT. Translated, it gives CASSQSGPIPSLPYSNQPQHF.